What follows is one T cell receptor (beta chain) and its context. The antigen is not known. Germline V gene data show CDR1 as MGHDK and CDR2 as SYGVNS. The CDR3 totals 12 residues. Trimming took off 5 bases at V and 4 bases at J, with 8 bases between the two ends. The sample originates from a study of cytomegalovirus exposure and HLA in healthy donors. Study-wide context: Caucasian-associated ancestry cluster membership applied to about four fifths of around 400 genotyped donors. Notes on the study in general: Relative to equally common others, HLA-associated TCR beta chains showed greater clonal expansion in a later analysis.

The PCR used 60 Vbeta and 13 Jbeta primers. The table came from immunoSEQ multiplex PCR; TCRdb's copy has only in-frame clones and leaves some out. This sample's clone table lists 150,000 to 200,000 clones. The chain employs TRBV25-1 and TRBJ1-2; D uncertain. The sequence came from a woman between 18 and 30 years old in good health and CMV-seropositive. The sequenced material came from PBMCs. The CDR3 DNA sequence: TGTGCCAGCAGTCTACAGAGCTATGGCTACACCTTC. Its protein product is CASSLQSYGYTF.